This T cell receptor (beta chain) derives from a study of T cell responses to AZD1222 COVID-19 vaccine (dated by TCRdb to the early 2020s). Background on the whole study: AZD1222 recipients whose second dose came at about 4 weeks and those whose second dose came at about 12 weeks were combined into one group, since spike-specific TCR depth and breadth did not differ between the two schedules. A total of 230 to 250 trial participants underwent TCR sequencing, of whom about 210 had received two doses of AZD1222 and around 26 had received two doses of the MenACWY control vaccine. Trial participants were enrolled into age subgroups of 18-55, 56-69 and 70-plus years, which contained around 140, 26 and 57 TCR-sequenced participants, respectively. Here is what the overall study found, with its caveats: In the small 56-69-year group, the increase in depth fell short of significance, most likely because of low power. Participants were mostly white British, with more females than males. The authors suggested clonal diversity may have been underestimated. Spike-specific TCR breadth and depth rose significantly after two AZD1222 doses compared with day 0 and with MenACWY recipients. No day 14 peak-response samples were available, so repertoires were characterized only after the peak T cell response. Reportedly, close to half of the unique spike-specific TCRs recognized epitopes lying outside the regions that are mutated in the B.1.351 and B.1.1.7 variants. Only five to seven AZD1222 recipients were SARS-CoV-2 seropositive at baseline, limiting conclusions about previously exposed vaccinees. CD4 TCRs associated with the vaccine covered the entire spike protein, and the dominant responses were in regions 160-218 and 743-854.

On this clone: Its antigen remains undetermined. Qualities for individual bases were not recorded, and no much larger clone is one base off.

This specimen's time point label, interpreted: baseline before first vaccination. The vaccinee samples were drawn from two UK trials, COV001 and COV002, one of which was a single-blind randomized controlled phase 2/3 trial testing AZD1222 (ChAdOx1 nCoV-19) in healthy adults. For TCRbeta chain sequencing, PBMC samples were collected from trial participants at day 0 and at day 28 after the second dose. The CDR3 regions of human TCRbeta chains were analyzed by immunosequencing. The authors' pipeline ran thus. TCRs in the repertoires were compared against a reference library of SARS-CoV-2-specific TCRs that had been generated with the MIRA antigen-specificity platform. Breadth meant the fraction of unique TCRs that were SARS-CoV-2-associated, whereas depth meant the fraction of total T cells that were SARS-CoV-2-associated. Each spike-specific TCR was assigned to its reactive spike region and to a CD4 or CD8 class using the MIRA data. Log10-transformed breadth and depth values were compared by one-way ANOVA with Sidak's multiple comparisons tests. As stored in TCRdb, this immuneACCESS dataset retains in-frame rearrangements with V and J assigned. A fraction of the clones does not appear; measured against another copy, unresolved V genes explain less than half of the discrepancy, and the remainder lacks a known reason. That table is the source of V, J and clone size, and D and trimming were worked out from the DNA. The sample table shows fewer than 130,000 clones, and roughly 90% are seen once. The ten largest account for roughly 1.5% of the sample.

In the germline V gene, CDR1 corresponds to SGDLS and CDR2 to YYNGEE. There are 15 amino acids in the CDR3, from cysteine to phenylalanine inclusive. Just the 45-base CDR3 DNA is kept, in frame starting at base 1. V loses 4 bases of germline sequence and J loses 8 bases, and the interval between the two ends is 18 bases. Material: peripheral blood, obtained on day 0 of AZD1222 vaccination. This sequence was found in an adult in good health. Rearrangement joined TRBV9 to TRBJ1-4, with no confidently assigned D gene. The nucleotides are TGTGCCAGCAGCCCCACTTGGGTACAATACGAAAAACTGTTTTTT. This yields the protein CASSPTWVQYEKLFF.